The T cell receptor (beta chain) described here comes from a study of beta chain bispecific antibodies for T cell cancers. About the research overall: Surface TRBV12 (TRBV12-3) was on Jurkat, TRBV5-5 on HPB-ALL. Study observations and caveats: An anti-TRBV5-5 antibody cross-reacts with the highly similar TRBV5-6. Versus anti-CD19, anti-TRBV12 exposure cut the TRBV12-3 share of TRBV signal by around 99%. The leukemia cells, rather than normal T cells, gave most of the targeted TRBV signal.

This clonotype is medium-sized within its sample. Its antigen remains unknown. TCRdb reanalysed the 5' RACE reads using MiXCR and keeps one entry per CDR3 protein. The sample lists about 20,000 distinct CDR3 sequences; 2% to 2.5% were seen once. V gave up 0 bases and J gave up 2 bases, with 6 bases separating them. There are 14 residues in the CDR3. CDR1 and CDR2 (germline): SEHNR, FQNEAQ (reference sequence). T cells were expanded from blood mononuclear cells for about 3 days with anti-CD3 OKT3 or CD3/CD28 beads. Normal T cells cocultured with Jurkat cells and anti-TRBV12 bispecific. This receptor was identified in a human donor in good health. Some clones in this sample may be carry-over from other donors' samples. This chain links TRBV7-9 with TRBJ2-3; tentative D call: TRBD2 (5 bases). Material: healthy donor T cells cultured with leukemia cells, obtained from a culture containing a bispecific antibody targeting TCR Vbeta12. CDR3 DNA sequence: TGTGCCAGCAGCTTAGCGGGAGACACAGATACGCAGTATTTT. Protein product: CASSLAGDTDTQYF.